This T cell receptor (beta chain) was retrieved from a study of blood T cell repertoires in COVID-19. At the level of the study: The study drew acute and convalescent COVID-19 samples from the United States, Italy and Spain.

Trimming pared 7 bases from V and 3 bases from J, leaving 6 bases between. The CDR3 runs to 11 residues. Germline assignment: CDR1 SNHLY and CDR2 FYNNEI. TCRdb's copy holds only in-frame clones and misses some; the assay was immunoSEQ multiplex PCR. The sample yields about 230,000 clones, 80% to 85% seen once. The material sequenced was peripheral blood. The chain combines TRBV2 with TRBJ1-2; D not certain. This TCR was recovered from a man aged 50 or older with active or convalescent COVID-19. The CDR3 sequence: CASMADYGYTF. CDR3 nucleotides: TGTGCCAGCATGGCCGACTATGGCTACACCTTC.